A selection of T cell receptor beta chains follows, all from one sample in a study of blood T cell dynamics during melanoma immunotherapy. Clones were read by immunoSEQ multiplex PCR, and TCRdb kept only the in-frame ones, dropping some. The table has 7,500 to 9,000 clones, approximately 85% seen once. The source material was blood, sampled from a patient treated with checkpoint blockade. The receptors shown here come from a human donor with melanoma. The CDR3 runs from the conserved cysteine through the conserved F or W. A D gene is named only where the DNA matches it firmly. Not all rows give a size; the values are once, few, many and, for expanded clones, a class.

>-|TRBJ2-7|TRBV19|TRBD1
TGTGCCAGTAGTCGACTAGGGGACAGGGGCGCCTACGAGCAGTACTTC
CASSRLGDRGAYEQYF
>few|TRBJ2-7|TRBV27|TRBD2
TGTGCCAGCAACCCGACTAGCGGGAGTTACGAGCAGTACTTC
CASNPTSGSYEQYF
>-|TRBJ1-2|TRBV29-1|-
TGCAGCGTTGAAGGCGGGGCAGGACGTAACTATGGCTACACCTTC
CSVEGGAGRNYGYTF
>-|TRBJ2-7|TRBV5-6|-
TGTGCCAGCAGCTTGGGGGGCGGCAGGTTCTACGAGCAGTACTTC
CASSLGGGRFYEQYF
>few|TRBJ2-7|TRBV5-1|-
TGCGCCAGCAGCCGAGCCTTTGGCAGCTCCTACGAGCAGTACTTC
CASSRAFGSSYEQYF
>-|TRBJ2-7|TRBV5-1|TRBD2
TGCGCCAGCAGCTTTGCGGGGGGATCGTGGGAGCAGTACTTC
CASSFAGGSWEQYF
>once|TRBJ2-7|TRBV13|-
TGTGCCAGCAGCTTCAACAGGATCTCCTACGAGCAGTACTTC
CASSFNRISYEQYF
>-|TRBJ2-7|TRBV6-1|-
TGTGCCAGCAGGGCTATAGGCAGGGGAGGGGACGAGCAGTACTTC
CASRAIGRGGDEQYF
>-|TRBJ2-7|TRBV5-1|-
TGCGCCAGCAGCTATTCCTGGGAGCGGGCCATCTCGGGGGAGCAGTACTTC
CASSYSWERAISGEQYF
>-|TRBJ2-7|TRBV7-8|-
TGTGCCAGCAGCTTACGAGCGGGTCCTCTCGAGCAGTACTTC
CASSLRAGPLEQYF